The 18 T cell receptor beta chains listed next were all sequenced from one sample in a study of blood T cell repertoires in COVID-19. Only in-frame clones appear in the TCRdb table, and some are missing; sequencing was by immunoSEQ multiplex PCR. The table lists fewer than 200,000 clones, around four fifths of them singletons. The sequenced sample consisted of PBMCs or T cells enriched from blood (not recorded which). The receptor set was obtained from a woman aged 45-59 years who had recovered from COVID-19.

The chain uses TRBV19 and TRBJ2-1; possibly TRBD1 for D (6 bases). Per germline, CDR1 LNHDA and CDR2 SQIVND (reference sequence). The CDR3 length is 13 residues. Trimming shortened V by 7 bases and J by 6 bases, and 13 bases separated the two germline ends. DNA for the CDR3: TGTGCCAGTACGACAGGAAATTCCAATGAGCAGTTCTTC. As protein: CASTTGNSNEQFF.

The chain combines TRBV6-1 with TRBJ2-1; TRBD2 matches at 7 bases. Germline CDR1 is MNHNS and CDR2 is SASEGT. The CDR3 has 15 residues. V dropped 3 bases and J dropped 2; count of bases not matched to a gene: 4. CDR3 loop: CASSDGGTTYNEQFF. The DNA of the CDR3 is TGTGCCAGCAGTGATGGAGGGACTACCTACAATGAGCAGTTCTTC.

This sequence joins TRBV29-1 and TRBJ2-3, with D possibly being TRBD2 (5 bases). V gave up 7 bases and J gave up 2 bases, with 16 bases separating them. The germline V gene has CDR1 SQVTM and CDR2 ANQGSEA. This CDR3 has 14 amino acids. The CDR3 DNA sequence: TGCAGCGGCCTGCGACCGGACTTCACAGATACGCAGTATTTT. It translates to CSGLRPDFTDTQYF.

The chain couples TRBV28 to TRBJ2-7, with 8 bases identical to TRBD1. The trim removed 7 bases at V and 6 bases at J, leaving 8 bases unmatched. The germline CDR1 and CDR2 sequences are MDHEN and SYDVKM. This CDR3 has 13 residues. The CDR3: CASMARGLGEQYV. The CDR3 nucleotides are TGTGCCAGCATGGCCAGGGGGCTCGGCGAGCAGTACGTC.

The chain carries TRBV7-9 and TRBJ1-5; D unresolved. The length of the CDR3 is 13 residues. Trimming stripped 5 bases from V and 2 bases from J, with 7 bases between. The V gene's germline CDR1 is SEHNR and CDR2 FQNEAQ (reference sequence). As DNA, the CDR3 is TGTGCCAGCAGCGTGGAGGGCAATCAGCCCCAGCATTTT. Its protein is CASSVEGNQPQHF.

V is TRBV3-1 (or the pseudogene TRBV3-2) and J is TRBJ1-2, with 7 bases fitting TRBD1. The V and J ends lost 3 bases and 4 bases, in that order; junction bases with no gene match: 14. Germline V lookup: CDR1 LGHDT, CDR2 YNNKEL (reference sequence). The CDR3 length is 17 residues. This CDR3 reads CASSHRQGFFPVYGYTF. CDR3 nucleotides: TGTGCCAGCAGCCATCGACAGGGTTTCTTCCCCGTCTATGGCTACACCTTC.

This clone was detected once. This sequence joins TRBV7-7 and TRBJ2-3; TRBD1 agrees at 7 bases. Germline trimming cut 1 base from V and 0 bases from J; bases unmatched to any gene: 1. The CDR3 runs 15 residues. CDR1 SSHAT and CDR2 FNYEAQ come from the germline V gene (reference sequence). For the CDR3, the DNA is TGTGCCAGCAGCTTAGGGGACAGAAGCACAGATACGCAGTATTTT. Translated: CASSLGDRSTDTQYF.

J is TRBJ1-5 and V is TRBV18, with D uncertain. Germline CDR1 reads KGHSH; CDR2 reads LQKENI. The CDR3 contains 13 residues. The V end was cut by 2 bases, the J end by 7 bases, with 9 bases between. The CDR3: CASSPGSQQPQHF. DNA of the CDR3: TGTGCCAGCTCACCAGGCAGTCAACAGCCCCAGCATTTT.

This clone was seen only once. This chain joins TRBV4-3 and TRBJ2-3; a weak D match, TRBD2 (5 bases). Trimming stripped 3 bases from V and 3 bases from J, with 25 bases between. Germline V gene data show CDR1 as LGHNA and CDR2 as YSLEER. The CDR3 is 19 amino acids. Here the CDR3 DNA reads TGCGCCAGCAGCCAGGCGGAACCGCGGGCAGGAGAGGAGACAGATACGCAGTATTTT. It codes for CASSQAEPRAGEETDTQYF.

The CDR3 is CASSSTQGYGTEAFF. Here the CDR3 DNA reads TGTGCCAGCAGTTCAACACAGGGCTATGGCACTGAAGCTTTCTTT. The chain links TRBV28 to TRBJ1-1; D may be TRBD1 (6 bases). The CDR3 is 15 residues long. CDR1 is MDHEN, CDR2 SYDVKM, per germline. V gave up 4 bases and J gave up 4 bases, with 16 bases separating them.

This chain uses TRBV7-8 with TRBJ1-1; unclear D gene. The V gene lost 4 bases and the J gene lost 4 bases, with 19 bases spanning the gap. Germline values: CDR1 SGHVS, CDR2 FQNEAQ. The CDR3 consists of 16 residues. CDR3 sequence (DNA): TGTGCCAGCAGCTCCCCAAGGCGTGGCTCGGGCACTGAAGCTTTCTTT. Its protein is CASSSPRRGSGTEAFF.

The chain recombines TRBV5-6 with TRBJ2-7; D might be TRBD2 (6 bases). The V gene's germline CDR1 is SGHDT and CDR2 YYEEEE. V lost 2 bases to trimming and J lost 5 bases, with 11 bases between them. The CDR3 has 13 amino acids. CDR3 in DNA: TGTGCCAGCAGCTTAGGAGGGGTACACGAGCAGTACGTC. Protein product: CASSLGGVHEQYV.

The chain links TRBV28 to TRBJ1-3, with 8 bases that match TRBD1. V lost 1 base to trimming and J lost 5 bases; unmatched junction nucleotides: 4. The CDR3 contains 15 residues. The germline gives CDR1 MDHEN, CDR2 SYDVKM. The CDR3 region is CASSLYGTGRNTIYF. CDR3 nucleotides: TGTGCCAGCAGTTTATATGGGACAGGCAGAAACACCATATATTTT.

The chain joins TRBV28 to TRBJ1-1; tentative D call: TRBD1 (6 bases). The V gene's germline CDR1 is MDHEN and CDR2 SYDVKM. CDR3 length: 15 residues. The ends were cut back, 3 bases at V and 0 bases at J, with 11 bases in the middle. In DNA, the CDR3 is TGTGCCAGCAGTTTTGGGGGGGCTCTGAACACTGAAGCTTTCTTT. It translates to CASSFGGALNTEAFF.

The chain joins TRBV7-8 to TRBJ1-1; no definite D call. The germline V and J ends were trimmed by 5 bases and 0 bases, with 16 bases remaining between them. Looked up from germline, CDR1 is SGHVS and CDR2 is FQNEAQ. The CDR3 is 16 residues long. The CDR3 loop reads CASSSASVQMNTEAFF. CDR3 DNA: TGTGCCAGCAGCAGCGCCAGCGTGCAGATGAACACTGAAGCTTTCTTT. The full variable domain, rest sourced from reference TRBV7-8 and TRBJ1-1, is GAGVSQSPRYKVAKRGQDVALRCDPISGHVSLFWYQQALGQGPEFLTYFQNEAQLDKSGLPSDRFFAERPEGSVSTLKIQRTQQEDSAVYLCASSSASVQMNTEAFFGQGTRLTVV.

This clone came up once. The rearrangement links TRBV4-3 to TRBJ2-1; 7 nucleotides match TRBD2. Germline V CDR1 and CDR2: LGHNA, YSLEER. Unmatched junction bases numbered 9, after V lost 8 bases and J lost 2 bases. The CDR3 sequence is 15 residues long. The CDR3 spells CASGRGVGPYNEQFF. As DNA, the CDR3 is TGCGCCAGCGGACGGGGGGTGGGTCCCTACAATGAGCAGTTCTTC.

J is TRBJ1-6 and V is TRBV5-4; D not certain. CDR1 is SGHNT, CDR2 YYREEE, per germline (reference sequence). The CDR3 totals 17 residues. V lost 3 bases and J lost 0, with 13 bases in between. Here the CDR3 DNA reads TGTGCCAGCAGCTGGCAGCCCGGGAGCTCCTATAATTCACCCCTCCACTTT. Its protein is CASSWQPGSSYNSPLHF. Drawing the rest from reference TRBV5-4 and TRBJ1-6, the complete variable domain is ETGVTQSPTHLIKTRGQQVTLRCSSQSGHNTVSWYQQALGQGPQFIFQYYREEENGRGNFPPRFSGLQFPNYSSELNVNALELDDSALYLCASSWQPGSSYNSPLHFGNGTRLTVT.

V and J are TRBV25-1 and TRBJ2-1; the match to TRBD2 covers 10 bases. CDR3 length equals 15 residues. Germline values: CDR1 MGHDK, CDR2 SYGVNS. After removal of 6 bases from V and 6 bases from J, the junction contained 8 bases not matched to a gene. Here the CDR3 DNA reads TGTGCCAGCAGGCCCGGGACTAGCGTACGCAATGAGCAGTTCTTC. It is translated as CASRPGTSVRNEQFF.